One and the same sample provided the 23 T cell receptor beta chains below, sequenced in a study of blood T cell repertoires in COVID-19. Profiling relied on immunoSEQ multiplex PCR, and the TCRdb table lists in-frame clones only, not all of them. The sample lists just under 300,000 clones, roughly 86% occurring once. The sequencing input was peripheral blood. The receptors shown here come from a man aged 65 to 85 with acute or convalescent COVID-19.

This chain links TRBV5-1 with TRBJ1-4; unclear D gene. Looked up from germline, CDR1 is SGHRS and CDR2 is YFSETQ. Trimming stripped 4 bases from V and 5 bases from J, with 15 bases between. This CDR3 is 15 amino acids long. The CDR3 spells CASSPKLGGNEKLFF. The DNA for the CDR3 is TGCGCCAGCAGCCCGAAGCTGGGAGGGAATGAAAAACTGTTTTTT.

This clone was seen a handful of times. The chain uses TRBV28 and TRBJ1-1, with D tentatively TRBD1 (5 bases). V lost 1 base to trimming and J lost 1 base, with 10 bases between them. Germline V CDR1 and CDR2: MDHEN, SYDVKM. This CDR3 comprises 15 residues. The CDR3 reads CASSLSQGGNTEAFF. CDR3 nucleotides: TGTGCCAGCAGTTTATCCCAGGGAGGGAACACTGAAGCTTTCTTT.

This clone appeared a few times. The chain is built from TRBV9 and TRBJ1-2; D is unclear. CDR3 length: 12 residues. Trimming removed 0 bases from V and 8 bases from J, with 8 bases in between. Germline-derived CDR1 and CDR2 are SGDLS and YYNGEE. CDR3: CASSVVTEGYTF. The DNA for the CDR3 is TGTGCCAGCAGCGTAGTCACGGAGGGCTACACCTTC. The full variable domain, in which reference TRBV9 and TRBJ1-2 provide the parts outside the CDR3, is DSGVTQTPKHLITATGQRVTLRCSPRSGDLSVYWYQQSLDQGLQFLIQYYNGEERAKGNILERFSAQQFPDLHSELNLSSLELGDSALYFCASSVVTEGYTFGSGTRLTVV.

V is TRBV29-1 and J is TRBJ1-5, with D tentatively TRBD1 (6 bases). This CDR3 has 13 residues. Germline V CDR1 and CDR2: SQVTM, ANQGSEA. The V end was cut by 6 bases, the J end by 5 bases, with 14 bases between. The CDR3 is CSVALNRDQPQHF. The CDR3 DNA is TGCAGCGTGGCATTAAACAGGGATCAGCCCCAGCATTTT.

V is TRBV4-2 and J is TRBJ1-1; D gene uncertain. Germline V gene data show CDR1 as LGHNA and CDR2 as YNFKEQ. V was shortened by 1 base and J by 4 bases, with 10 bases between the two germline ends. This CDR3 comprises 14 residues. The CDR3 bases are TGTGCCAGCAGCCAAGCCGGGGAGAGCACTGAAGCTTTCTTT. It yields the protein CASSQAGESTEAFF.

This clone was recorded a few times. V usage is TRBV7-3 and J usage is TRBJ2-2, with TRBD1 matching 7 bases. The CDR3 totals 15 residues. CDR1 is SGHTA and CDR2 is FQGTGA in the germline V gene. J was trimmed by 1 base and V by 5 bases; bases with no gene match: 4. The CDR3 DNA sequence: TGTGCCAGCAGCGCAAACAGGGGGAACACCGGGGAGCTGTTTTTT. Residues: CASSANRGNTGELFF.

The chain employs TRBV25-1 and TRBJ1-6, with 7 bases matching TRBD1. The V and J ends lost 4 bases and 7 bases, in that order; junction bases with no gene match: 4. The CDR3 spans 14 residues. Germline assignment: CDR1 MGHDK and CDR2 SYGVNS. In DNA, the CDR3 is TGTGCCAGCAGTGGGGACAGTCCCAATTCACCCCTCCACTTT. Protein: CASSGDSPNSPLHF.

The rearrangement joins TRBV23-1 to TRBJ2-5; D remains unclear. TRBV23-1 is an ORF for which the function is uncertain. Trimming stripped 2 bases from V and 0 bases from J, with 7 bases between. The CDR3 spans 14 residues. DNA of the CDR3: TGCGCCAGCAGTCAAGTGGCAGACCAAGAGACCCAGTACTTC. Residues: CASSQVADQETQYF.

The V gene is TRBV19, the J gene TRBJ2-5; 8 bases are shared with TRBD2. CDR1 and CDR2 from the germline V gene are LNHDA and SQIVND (reference sequence). The ends lost 5 bases at V and 5 bases at J; junction bases unmatched: 10. This CDR3 contains 15 residues. CDR3 sequence: CASSLGLARWETQYF. The CDR3 DNA sequence: TGTGCCAGTAGTTTAGGACTAGCTAGGTGGGAGACCCAGTACTTC.

The rearrangement links TRBV18 to TRBJ2-2, with 8 bases fitting TRBD2. Unmatched junction bases numbered 4, after V lost 6 bases and J lost 1 base. Germline V gives CDR1 KGHSH, CDR2 LQKENI. CDR3 length: 15 amino acids. In DNA, the CDR3 is TGTGCCAGCTCCCTTAGCGGGGAGAACACCGGGGAGCTGTTTTTT. Translation gives CASSLSGENTGELFF.

V gene TRBV7-9 combines with J gene TRBJ2-5; 8 nucleotides agree with TRBD2. CDR1 is SEHNR and CDR2 is FQNEAQ in the germline V gene (reference sequence). This CDR3 contains 16 residues. V trimming: 3 bases; J trimming: 0 bases; junction bases outside the gene matches: 6. This CDR3 reads CASSFPPGGNQETQYF. Written as DNA, the CDR3 is TGTGCCAGCAGCTTCCCACCGGGAGGGAACCAAGAGACCCAGTACTTC.

The chain couples TRBV4-2 to TRBJ2-1, with no clear D. This CDR3 has 13 amino acids. Trimming pared 2 bases from V and 6 bases from J, leaving 8 bases between. Germline V gene data show CDR1 as LGHNA and CDR2 as YNFKEQ. CDR3 region: CASSQYELNEQFF. The CDR3 coding sequence is TGTGCCAGCAGCCAATACGAACTCAATGAGCAGTTCTTC.

The V gene is TRBV4-3, the J gene TRBJ1-5; tentatively, D is TRBD1 (5 bases). V shed 0 bases and J shed 2 bases, with 14 bases lying between them. Germline V gene sequence: CDR1 LGHNA, CDR2 YSLEER. The CDR3 is 17 residues long. The CDR3 DNA sequence: TGCGCCAGCAGCCAAGATCCTCAGGGCGTGGGCAATCAGCCCCAGCATTTT. Protein sequence: CASSQDPQGVGNQPQHF.

Note on this clone: In the same sample, other DNA sequences code for this CDR3. The rearrangement uses TRBV10-3 and TRBJ2-7; 9 bases fit TRBD1. The germline CDR1 and CDR2 sequences are ENHRY and SYGVKD. The CDR3 extends over 15 amino acids. V gave up 0 bases and J gave up 2 bases; unmatched junction bases: 2. CDR3 coding DNA: TGTGCCATCAGTGAGTCCGGGACAGGGACCTACGAGCAGTACTTC. Amino acids: CAISESGTGTYEQYF.

V gene TRBV6-5 combines with J gene TRBJ1-2; TRBD1 matches at 8 bases. CDR3 length: 14 residues. After removal of 7 bases from V and 5 bases from J, the junction contained 9 bases not matched to a gene. Germline V CDR1 and CDR2: MNHEY, SVGAGI. CDR3: CASTRTGRIYGYTF. CDR3 nucleotides: TGTGCCAGCACCCGGACAGGGCGGATATATGGCTACACCTTC.

The chain carries TRBV29-1 and TRBJ2-3; 7 bases agree with TRBD2. The CDR3 runs to 16 residues. Germline-derived CDR1 and CDR2 are SQVTM and ANQGSEA. Trimming cost V 6 bases and J 2 bases; bases outside gene matches: 14. The CDR3 region is CSVDPRSGATTDTQYF. The DNA for the CDR3 is TGCAGCGTGGATCCTAGGAGCGGGGCTACCACAGATACGCAGTATTTT.

The chain is built from TRBV19 and TRBJ1-5; D remains unclear. CDR1 and CDR2 from the germline V gene are LNHDA and SQIVND (reference sequence). This CDR3 spans 14 amino acids. Trimming took 3 bases from V and 5 from J, leaving 11 bases between them. The DNA for the CDR3 is TGTGCCAGTAGTATTCGCAGGCCTTATCAGCCCCAGCATTTT. This sequence encodes CASSIRRPYQPQHF.

The count of this clone is one. The chain has TRBV5-1 and TRBJ2-2, with 9 bases aligning to TRBD2. CDR3 length: 17 amino acids. V was clipped by 1 base and J by 7 bases; unmatched bases: 11. CDR1 SGHRS and CDR2 YFSETQ come from the germline V gene. CDR3 nucleotide sequence: TGCGCCAGCAGCTTGTTGGAGCGGGGGGCCGTTAGCGGGGAGCTGTTTTTT. Amino acid sequence: CASSLLERGAVSGELFF.

The chain links TRBV3-1 (or the pseudogene TRBV3-2) to TRBJ1-6; possible D gene TRBD1, 6 bases. CDR1 and CDR2 from the germline V gene are LGHDT and YNNKEL (reference sequence). CDR3 length equals 14 residues. Between the trimmed V and J ends, which lost 1 base and 10 bases, there was a span of 11 bases. CDR3 bases: TGTGCCAGCAGCCAAGGACAGGCTGGCTCACCCCTCCACTTT. Translating gives CASSQGQAGSPLHF.

V gene TRBV19 combines with J gene TRBJ1-1; TRBD1 aligns across 7 bases. The junction had 8 bases not matched to a gene; V was cut back by 5 bases and J by 2 bases. The CDR3 covers 15 residues. The germline gives CDR1 LNHDA, CDR2 SQIVND (reference sequence). Here the CDR3 reads CASSPYRGLNTEAFF. CDR3 bases: TGTGCCAGTAGTCCTTACAGGGGCTTAAACACTGAAGCTTTCTTT.

The chain uses TRBV7-9 and TRBJ2-1; D not resolved. The germline V gene encodes CDR1 SEHNR and CDR2 FQNEAQ (reference sequence). CDR3 length equals 14 residues. V lost 1 base and J lost 12, with 16 bases in between. CDR3 sequence reads: CASSLEYGQDLQFF. The CDR3 DNA reads TGTGCCAGCAGCTTAGAGTATGGGCAGGATCTGCAGTTCTTC.

The gene calls are TRBV7-2 and TRBJ1-1; 8 nucleotides line up with TRBD1. Unmatched junction bases numbered 8, after V lost 5 bases and J lost 6 bases. Germline CDR1 SGHTA, CDR2 FQGNSA. The CDR3 is made up of 14 amino acids. The CDR3 region is CASSPRTGTPEAFF. CDR3 sequence (DNA): TGTGCCAGCAGCCCCCGGACAGGGACCCCTGAAGCTTTCTTT.

V usage is TRBV5-6 and J usage is TRBJ1-5, with D unclear. With 0 bases removed from V and 1 base from J, the gap between germline ends came to 5 bases. This CDR3 comprises 14 residues. Germline loops: CDR1 SGHDT, CDR2 YYEEEE. This CDR3 reads CASSLDSSNQPQHF. The DNA of the CDR3 is TGTGCCAGCAGCTTGGACTCGAGCAATCAGCCCCAGCATTTT.